This passage covers 16 T cell receptor beta chains from one sample sequenced in a study of blood T cell repertoires in COVID-19. TCRdb keeps only in-frame clones here, not all; method: immunoSEQ multiplex PCR. The sample lists approximately 97,000 clones; 84% were seen once. Material: peripheral blood. The source of these receptors is a man aged 35 to 55 with active or convalescent COVID-19.

The chain carries TRBV6-5 and TRBJ2-7; a weak D match, TRBD1 (7 bases). Germline V gene sequence: CDR1 MNHEY, CDR2 SVGAGI. V lost 6 bases and J lost 7, with 19 bases in between. The CDR3 spans 14 residues. The DNA for the CDR3 is TGTGCCAGCAGGGAGACAGGGCGGGGACTGGAGCAGTACTTC. It is translated as CASRETGRGLEQYF.

The chain is built from TRBV7-2 and TRBJ2-1, with D unclear. V gave up 3 bases and J gave up 9 bases, with 9 bases separating them. The CDR3 is 12 residues long. Germline CDR1 and CDR2: SGHTA and FQGNSA. CDR3 amino acids: CASSFYLSEQFF. In nucleotides, the CDR3 is TGTGCCAGCAGCTTCTACTTAAGTGAGCAGTTCTTC.

The rearrangement uses TRBV7-6 and TRBJ2-3; 9 bases map to TRBD1. Losses at the gene ends were 3 bases for V and 5 bases for J; bases not matched to a gene: 6. The CDR3 is 15 residues long. The germline CDR1 and CDR2 sequences are SGHVS and FNYEAQ. CDR3 sequence (DNA): TGTGCCAGCAGCTTTTGGGACAGGGAGGGAGATACGCAGTATTTT. This encodes CASSFWDREGDTQYF. The whole variable domain, remainder taken from reference TRBV7-6 and TRBJ2-3, is GAGVSQSPRYKVTKRGQDVALRCDPISGHVSLYWYRQALGQGPEFLTYFNYEAQQDKSGLPNDRFSAERPEGSISTLTIQRTEQRDSAMYRCASSFWDREGDTQYFGPGTRLTVL.

V is TRBV4-1 and J is TRBJ2-2; D is ambiguous. The germline CDR1 and CDR2 sequences are MGHRA and YSYEKL. The CDR3 has 15 residues. V was trimmed by 1 base and J by 6 bases, leaving 12 bases between them. CDR3 nucleotide sequence: TGCGCCAGCAGCCAAGGACTCTCAGACCCCGGGGAGCTGTTTTTT. It translates to CASSQGLSDPGELFF.

The gene calls are TRBV5-1 and TRBJ2-2; tentative D call: TRBD2 (6 bases). Trimming pared 7 bases from V and 6 bases from J, leaving 10 bases between. The CDR3 consists of 12 residues. In germline, CDR1 is SGHRS, CDR2 YFSETQ. CDR3 residues: CASRRESGELFF. CDR3 DNA: TGCGCCAGCCGGCGGGAATCCGGGGAGCTGTTTTTT.

The V gene is TRBV9, the J gene TRBJ1-2; 8 positions match TRBD1. There are 15 residues in the CDR3. V was clipped by 3 bases and J by 3 bases; unmatched bases: 7. Germline-derived CDR1 and CDR2 are SGDLS and YYNGEE. As DNA, the CDR3 is TGTGCCAGCAGCGCCGGACAGGGATTTCACTATGGCTACACCTTC. It is translated as CASSAGQGFHYGYTF.

V is TRBV5-4 and J is TRBJ1-1, with D maybe TRBD1 (5 bases). Germline CDR1 and CDR2: SGHNT and YYREEE (reference sequence). The V gene lost 0 bases and the J gene lost 3 bases, with 9 bases spanning the gap. This CDR3 is built from 14 residues. This CDR3 is CASSLGGGDTEAFF. The CDR3 region has the DNA TGTGCCAGCAGCTTGGGCGGGGGGGACACTGAAGCTTTCTTT.

This chain uses TRBV7-9 with TRBJ1-2, with TRBD1 identical over 8 bases. CDR1 is SEHNR, CDR2 FQNEAQ, per germline (reference sequence). The CDR3 spans 16 residues. Trimming cost V 5 bases and J 7 bases; bases outside gene matches: 15. The CDR3 sequence: CASSPRTGREGGGYTF. CDR3 DNA: TGTGCCAGCAGCCCTCGGACAGGGCGGGAGGGAGGTGGCTACACCTTC.

This clone was found once. Here the CDR3 reads CASSIWRSKQYSGDQPQHF. The CDR3 DNA reads TGTGCCAGTAGTATCTGGAGGAGTAAACAGTATAGCGGGGATCAGCCCCAGCATTTT. The V call is TRBV19, the J call TRBJ1-5, with unresolved D. With 3 bases removed from V and 5 bases from J, the gap between germline ends came to 26 bases. Germline V gives CDR1 LNHDA, CDR2 SQIVND (reference sequence). The CDR3 loop spans 19 amino acids.

This rearrangement joins TRBV25-1 to TRBJ1-3; D might be TRBD1 (5 bases). Germline loops: CDR1 MGHDK, CDR2 SYGVNS. The CDR3 runs to 14 residues. The V end lost 7 bases, the J end lost 0 bases, and 10 bases lay between the germline ends. CDR3 protein: CASIDSLSGNTIYF. In nucleotides, the CDR3 is TGTGCCAGCATCGACAGCCTCTCTGGAAACACCATATATTTT.

The V gene is TRBV5-1, the J gene TRBJ2-3; TRBD2 aligns across 11 bases. Germline V CDR1 and CDR2: SGHRS, YFSETQ. Unmatched junction bases numbered 4, after V lost 3 bases and J lost 4 bases. CDR3 size: 15 residues. DNA of the CDR3: TGCGCCAGCAGCTCCGGGACTAGCGGTCCAGATACGCAGTATTTT. Translated: CASSSGTSGPDTQYF.

CDR3 DNA sequence: TGTGCCAGCAGCAACCGGGACAGGGGGCTCGAGGGACAGCCCCAGCATTTT. As protein: CASSNRDRGLEGQPQHF. V gene TRBV7-3 combines with J gene TRBJ1-5, with TRBD1 matching over 12 bases. The CDR3 covers 17 residues. The V and J ends lost 5 bases and 7 bases, in that order; junction bases with no gene match: 12. Germline lookup yields CDR1 SGHTA and CDR2 FQGTGA.

This clone was observed a single time. The chain is built from TRBV4-2 and TRBJ2-7; 9 nucleotides line up with TRBD1. Trimming took 1 base from V and 4 from J; bases not matched to a gene: 5. This CDR3 spans 15 amino acids. Germline V CDR1 and CDR2: LGHNA, YNFKEQ. The CDR3 DNA reads TGTGCCAGCAGCCAAGCACAGGGGGCTACGTACGAGCAGTACTTC. It encodes CASSQAQGATYEQYF.

V usage is TRBV7-2 and J usage is TRBJ1-4, with TRBD1 matching over 9 bases. Trimming took 5 bases from V and 8 from J; bases not matched to a gene: 15. In germline, CDR1 is SGHTA, CDR2 FQGNSA. This CDR3 has 17 residues. The CDR3 here is CASSRGQGGGIWEKLFF. In DNA, the CDR3 is TGTGCCAGCAGCCGGGGACAGGGAGGCGGCATTTGGGAAAAACTGTTTTTT.

The chain recombines TRBV18 with TRBJ2-7; 11 nucleotides align to TRBD1. J was trimmed by 2 bases and V by 6 bases; bases with no gene match: 9. The length of the CDR3 is 16 residues. Germline V gene lookup returns CDR1 KGHSH and CDR2 LQKENI. For the CDR3, the DNA is TGTGCCAGCTCCCCATCCGGGACAGGGGGTCCCTACGAGCAGTACTTC. Translated, it gives CASSPSGTGGPYEQYF.

V and J are TRBV24-1 and TRBJ2-2; D not resolved. With 6 bases removed from V and 1 base from J, the gap between germline ends came to 5 bases. This CDR3 has 13 amino acids. The germline gives CDR1 KGHDR, CDR2 SFDVKD. The DNA of the CDR3 is TGTGCCACCAGTAACATGAACACCGGGGAGCTGTTTTTT. Translation: CATSNMNTGELFF.